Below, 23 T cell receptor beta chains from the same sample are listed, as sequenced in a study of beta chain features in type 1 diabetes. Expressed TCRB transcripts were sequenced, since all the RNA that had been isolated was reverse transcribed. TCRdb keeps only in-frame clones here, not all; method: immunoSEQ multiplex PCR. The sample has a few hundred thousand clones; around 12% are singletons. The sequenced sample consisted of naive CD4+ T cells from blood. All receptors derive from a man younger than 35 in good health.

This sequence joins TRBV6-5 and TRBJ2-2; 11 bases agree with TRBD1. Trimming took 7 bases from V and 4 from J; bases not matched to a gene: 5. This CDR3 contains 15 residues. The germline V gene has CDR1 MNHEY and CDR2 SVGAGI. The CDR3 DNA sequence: TGTGCCAGCACCTTTGGACAGGGGGCCACCGGGGAGCTGTTTTTT. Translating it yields CASTFGQGATGELFF.

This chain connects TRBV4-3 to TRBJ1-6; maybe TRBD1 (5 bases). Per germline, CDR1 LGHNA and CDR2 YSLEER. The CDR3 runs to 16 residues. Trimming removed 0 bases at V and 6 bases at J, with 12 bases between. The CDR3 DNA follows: TGCGCCAGCAGCCAAGAGTACGCCGGGGGTAATTCACCCCTCCACTTT. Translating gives CASSQEYAGGNSPLHF.

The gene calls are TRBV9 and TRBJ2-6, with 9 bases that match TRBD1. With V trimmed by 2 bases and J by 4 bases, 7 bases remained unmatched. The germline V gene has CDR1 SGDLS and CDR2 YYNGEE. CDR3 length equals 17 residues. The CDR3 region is CASSVIGQGSGANVLTF. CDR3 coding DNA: TGTGCCAGCAGCGTCATAGGACAGGGGAGCGGGGCCAACGTCCTGACTTTC. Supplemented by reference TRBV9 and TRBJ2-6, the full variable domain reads DSGVTQTPKHLITATGQRVTLRCSPRSGDLSVYWYQQSLDQGLQFLIQYYNGEERAKGNILERFSAQQFPDLHSELNLSSLELGDSALYFCASSVIGQGSGANVLTFGAGSRLTVL.

In DNA, the CDR3 is TGTGCCAGCAGGGGGGAGGGAGGCACTGAAGCTTTCTTT. Residues: CASRGEGGTEAFF. V is TRBV7-8 and J is TRBJ1-1; D may be TRBD1 (5 bases). The CDR3 extends over 13 amino acids. In germline, CDR1 is SGHVS, CDR2 FQNEAQ. The V end was cut by 6 bases, the J end by 4 bases, with 12 bases between.

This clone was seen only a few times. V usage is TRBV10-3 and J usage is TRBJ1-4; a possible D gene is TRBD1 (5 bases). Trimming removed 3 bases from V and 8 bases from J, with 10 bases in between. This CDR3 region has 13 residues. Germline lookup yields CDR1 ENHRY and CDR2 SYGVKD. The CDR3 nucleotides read TGTGCCATCAGTGACAGGGAAGACGAAAAACTGTTTTTT. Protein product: CAISDREDEKLFF.

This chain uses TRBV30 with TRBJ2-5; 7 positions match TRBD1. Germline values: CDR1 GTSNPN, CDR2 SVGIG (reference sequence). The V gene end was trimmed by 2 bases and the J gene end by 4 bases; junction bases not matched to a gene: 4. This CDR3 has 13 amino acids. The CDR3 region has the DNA TGTGCCTGGAGTCTCGCAGGGGGAGAGACCCAGTACTTC. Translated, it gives CAWSLAGGETQYF.

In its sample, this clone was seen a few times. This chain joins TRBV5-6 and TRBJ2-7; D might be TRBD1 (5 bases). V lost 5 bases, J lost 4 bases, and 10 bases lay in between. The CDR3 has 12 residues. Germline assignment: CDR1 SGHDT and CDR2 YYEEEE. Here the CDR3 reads CASRIGAYEQYF. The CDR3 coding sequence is TGTGCCAGCAGAATAGGGGCTTACGAGCAGTACTTC.

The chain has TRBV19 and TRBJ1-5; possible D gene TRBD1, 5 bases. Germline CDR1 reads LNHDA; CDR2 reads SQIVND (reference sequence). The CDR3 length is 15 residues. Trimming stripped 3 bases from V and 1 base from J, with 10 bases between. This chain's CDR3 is CASSIKRQSNQPQHF. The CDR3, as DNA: TGTGCCAGTAGTATTAAAAGACAGAGCAATCAGCCCCAGCATTTT.

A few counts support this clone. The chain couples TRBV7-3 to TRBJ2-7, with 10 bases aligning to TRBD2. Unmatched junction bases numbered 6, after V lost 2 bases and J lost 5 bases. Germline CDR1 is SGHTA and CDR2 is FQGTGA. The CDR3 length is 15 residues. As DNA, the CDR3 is TGTGCCAGCAGCTTAGTAGCGGGGGGTGCCCACGAGCAGTACTTC. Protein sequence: CASSLVAGGAHEQYF.

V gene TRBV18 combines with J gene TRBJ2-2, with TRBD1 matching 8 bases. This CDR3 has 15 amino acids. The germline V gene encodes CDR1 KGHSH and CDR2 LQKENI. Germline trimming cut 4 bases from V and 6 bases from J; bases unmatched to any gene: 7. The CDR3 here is CASSRDRGGAGELFF. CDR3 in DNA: TGTGCCAGCTCACGCGACAGGGGAGGTGCCGGGGAGCTGTTTTTT.

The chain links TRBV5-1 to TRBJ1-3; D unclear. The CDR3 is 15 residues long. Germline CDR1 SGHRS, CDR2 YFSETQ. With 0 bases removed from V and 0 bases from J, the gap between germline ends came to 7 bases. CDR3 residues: CASSLDTNSGNTIYF. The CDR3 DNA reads TGCGCCAGCAGCTTGGACACGAACTCTGGAAACACCATATATTTT. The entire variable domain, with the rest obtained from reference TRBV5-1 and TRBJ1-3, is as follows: KAGVTQTPRYLIKTRGQQVTLSCSPISGHRSVSWYQQTPGQGLQFLFEYFSETQRNKGNFPGRFSGRQFSNSRSEMNVSTLELGDSALYLCASSLDTNSGNTIYFGEGSWLTVV.

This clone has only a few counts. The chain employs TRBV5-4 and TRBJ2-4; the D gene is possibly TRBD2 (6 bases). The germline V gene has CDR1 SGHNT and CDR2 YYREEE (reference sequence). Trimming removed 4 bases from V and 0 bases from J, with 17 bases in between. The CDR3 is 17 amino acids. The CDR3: CASSGTVGLGAKNIQYF. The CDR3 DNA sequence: TGTGCCAGCAGCGGGACTGTTGGCCTCGGAGCCAAAAACATTCAGTACTTC.

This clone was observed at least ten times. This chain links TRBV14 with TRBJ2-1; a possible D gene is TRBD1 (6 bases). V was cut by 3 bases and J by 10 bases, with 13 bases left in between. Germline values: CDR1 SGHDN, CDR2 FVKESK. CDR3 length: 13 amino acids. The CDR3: CASSHAGAAEQFF. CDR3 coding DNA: TGTGCCAGCAGCCATGCAGGGGCCGCCGAGCAGTTCTTC.

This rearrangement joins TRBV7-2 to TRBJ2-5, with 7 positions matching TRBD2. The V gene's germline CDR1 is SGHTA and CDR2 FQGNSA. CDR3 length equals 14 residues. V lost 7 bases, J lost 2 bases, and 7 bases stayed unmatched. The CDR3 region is CASTLPAGQETQYF. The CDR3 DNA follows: TGTGCCAGCACGCTCCCAGCGGGACAAGAGACCCAGTACTTC.

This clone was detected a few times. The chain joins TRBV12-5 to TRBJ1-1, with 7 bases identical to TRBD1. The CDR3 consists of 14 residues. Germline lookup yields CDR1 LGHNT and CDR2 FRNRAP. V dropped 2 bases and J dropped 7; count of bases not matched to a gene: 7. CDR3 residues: CASGLTGELGEAFF. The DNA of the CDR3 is TGTGCTAGTGGTTTGACAGGGGAGTTAGGTGAAGCTTTCTTT.

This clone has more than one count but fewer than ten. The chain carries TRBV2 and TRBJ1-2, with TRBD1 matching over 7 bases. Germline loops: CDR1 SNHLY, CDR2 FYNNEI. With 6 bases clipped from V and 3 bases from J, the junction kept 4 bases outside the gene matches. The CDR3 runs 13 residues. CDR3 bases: TGTGCCAGCAGGCAGGGACAGCACTATGGCTACACCTTC. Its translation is CASRQGQHYGYTF.

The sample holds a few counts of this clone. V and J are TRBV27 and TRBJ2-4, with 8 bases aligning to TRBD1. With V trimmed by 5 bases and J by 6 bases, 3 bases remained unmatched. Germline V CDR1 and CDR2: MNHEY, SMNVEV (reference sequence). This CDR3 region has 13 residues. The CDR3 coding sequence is TGTGCCAGCAGTGCGACAGGGGTAAACATTCAGTACTTC. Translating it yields CASSATGVNIQYF.

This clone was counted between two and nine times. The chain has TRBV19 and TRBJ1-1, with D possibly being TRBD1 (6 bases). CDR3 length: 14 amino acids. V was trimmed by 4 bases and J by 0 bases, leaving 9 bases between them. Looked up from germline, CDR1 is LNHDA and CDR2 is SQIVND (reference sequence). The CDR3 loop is CASSTGQLNTEAFF. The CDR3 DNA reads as TGTGCCAGTAGTACGGGACAATTGAACACTGAAGCTTTCTTT.

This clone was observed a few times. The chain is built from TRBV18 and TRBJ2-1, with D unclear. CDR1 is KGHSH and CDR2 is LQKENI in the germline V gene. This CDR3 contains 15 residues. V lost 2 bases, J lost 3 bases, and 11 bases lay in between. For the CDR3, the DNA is TGTGCCAGCTCACCAAATGAGCGCGACTACAATGAGCAGTTCTTC. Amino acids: CASSPNERDYNEQFF.

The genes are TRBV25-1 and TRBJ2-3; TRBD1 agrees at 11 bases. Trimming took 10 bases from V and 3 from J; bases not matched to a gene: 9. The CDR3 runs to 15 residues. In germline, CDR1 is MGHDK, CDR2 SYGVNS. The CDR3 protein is CAIGGGTGGTDTQYF. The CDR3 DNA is TGTGCCATCGGGGGAGGGACAGGGGGGACAGATACGCAGTATTTT.

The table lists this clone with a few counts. The CDR3 region is CSVGPRGGYNEQFF. In DNA, the CDR3 is TGCAGCGTTGGGCCGCGCGGGGGGTACAATGAGCAGTTCTTC. This chain links TRBV29-1 with TRBJ2-1, with 8 bases that match TRBD2. Germline CDR1 reads SQVTM; CDR2 reads ANQGSEA. V dropped 4 bases and J dropped 4; count of bases not matched to a gene: 6. The CDR3 totals 14 residues.

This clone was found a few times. The CDR3 region is CASSQELGGNTEAFF. The CDR3 DNA follows: TGCGCCAGCAGCCAAGAACTAGGGGGGAACACTGAAGCTTTCTTT. The chain is built from TRBV4-3 and TRBJ1-1; perhaps TRBD1 as D (6 bases). The length of the CDR3 is 15 residues. The V and J ends lost 0 bases and 1 base respectively, with 9 bases between them. CDR1 LGHNA and CDR2 YSLEER come from the germline V gene.

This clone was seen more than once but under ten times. The CDR3, as DNA: TGTGCCAGCAGTGGCCACGAGGGGGCTGGTGGCTACACCTTC. Amino acids: CASSGHEGAGGYTF. The chain has TRBV6-6 and TRBJ1-2; 7 bases match TRBD1. The CDR3 totals 14 residues. Germline lookup yields CDR1 MNHNY and CDR2 SVGAGI (reference sequence). Unmatched junction bases numbered 10, after V lost 5 bases and J lost 7 bases.